The sequence of this T cell receptor (beta chain) was determined in a study of cytomegalovirus exposure and HLA in healthy donors. General study results and limits: Some V segments, including TRBV6-2 and TRBV6-3, were excluded as indistinguishable.

Vbeta (60) and Jbeta (13) primers were used in the PCR. Data came from immunoSEQ multiplex PCR; TCRdb stores just in-frame clones and leaves some out. The sample lists 220,000 or so clones; more than 75% were seen once. The CDR3 totals 18 residues. The germline V gene has CDR1 ENHRY and CDR2 SYGVKD. With V trimmed by 2 bases and J by 4 bases, 14 bases remained unmatched. This clone was seen a handful of times. Antigen: not known. V and J are TRBV10-3 and TRBJ1-5; TRBD1 matches 7 bases. Sequenced material: PBMCs. The clonotype comes from a woman aged 40 to 55 in good health and CMV-seronegative. The CDR3: CAISEGWGQKAANQPQHF. CDR3 in DNA: TGTGCCATCAGTGAGGGGTGGGGACAGAAAGCCGCGAATCAGCCCCAGCATTTT.